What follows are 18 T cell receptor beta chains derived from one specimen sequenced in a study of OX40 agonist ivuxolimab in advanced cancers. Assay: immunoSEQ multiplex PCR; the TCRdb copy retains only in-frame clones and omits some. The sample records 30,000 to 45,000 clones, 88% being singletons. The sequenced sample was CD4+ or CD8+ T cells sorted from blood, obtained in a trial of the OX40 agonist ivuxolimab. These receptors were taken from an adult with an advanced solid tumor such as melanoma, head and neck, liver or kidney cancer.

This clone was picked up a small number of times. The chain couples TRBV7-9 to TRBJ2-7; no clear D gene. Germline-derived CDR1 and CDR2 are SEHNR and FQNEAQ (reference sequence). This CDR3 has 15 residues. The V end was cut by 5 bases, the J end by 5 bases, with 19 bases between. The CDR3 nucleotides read TGTGCCAGCAGCGAAAACACCGGGTCGAAGCACGAGCAGTACTTC. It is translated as CASSENTGSKHEQYF. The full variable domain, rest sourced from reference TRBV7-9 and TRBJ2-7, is DTGVSQNPRHKITKRGQNVTFRCDPISEHNRLYWYRQTLGQGPEFLTYFQNEAQLEKSRLLSDRFSAERPKGSFSTLEIQRTEQGDSAMYLCASSENTGSKHEQYFGPGTRLTVT.

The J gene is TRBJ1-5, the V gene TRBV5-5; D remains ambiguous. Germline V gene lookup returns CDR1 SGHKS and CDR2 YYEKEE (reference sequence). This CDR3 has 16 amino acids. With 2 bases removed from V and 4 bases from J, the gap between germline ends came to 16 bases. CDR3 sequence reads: CASSFGGNHPNQPQHF. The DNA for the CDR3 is TGTGCCAGCAGCTTTGGAGGGAACCATCCTAATCAGCCCCAGCATTTT.

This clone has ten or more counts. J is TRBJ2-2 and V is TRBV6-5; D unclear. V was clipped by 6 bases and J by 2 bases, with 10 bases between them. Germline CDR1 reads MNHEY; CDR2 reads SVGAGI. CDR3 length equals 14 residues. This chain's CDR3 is CASRNYRNTGELFF. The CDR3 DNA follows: TGTGCCAGCAGGAACTACCGAAACACCGGGGAGCTGTTTTTT.

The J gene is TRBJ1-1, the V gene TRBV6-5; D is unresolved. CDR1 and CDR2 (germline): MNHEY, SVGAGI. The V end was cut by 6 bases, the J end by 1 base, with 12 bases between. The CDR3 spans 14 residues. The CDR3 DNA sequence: TGTGCCAGCAGCCGCGACTCCTCGAACACTGAAGCTTTCTTT. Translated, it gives CASSRDSSNTEAFF.

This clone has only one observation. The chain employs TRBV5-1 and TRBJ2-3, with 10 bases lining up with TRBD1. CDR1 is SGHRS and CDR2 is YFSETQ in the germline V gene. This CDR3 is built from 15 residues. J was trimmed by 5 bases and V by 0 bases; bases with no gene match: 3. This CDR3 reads CASSLGGQGGDTQYF. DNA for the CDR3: TGCGCCAGCAGCTTGGGAGGACAGGGGGGAGATACGCAGTATTTT.

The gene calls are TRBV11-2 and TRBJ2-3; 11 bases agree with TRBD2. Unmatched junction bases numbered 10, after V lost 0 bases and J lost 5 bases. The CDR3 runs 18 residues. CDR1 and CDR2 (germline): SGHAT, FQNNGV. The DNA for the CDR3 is TGTGCCAGCAGCTTAGAATGGCTAGCGGGGGGAACGAGAGATACGCAGTATTTT. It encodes CASSLEWLAGGTRDTQYF.

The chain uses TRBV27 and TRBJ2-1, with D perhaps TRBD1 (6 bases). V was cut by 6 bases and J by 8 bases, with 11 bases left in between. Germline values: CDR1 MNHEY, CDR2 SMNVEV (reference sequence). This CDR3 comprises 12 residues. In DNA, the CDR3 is TGTGCCAGCAGACACAGGGCCCATGAGCAGTTCTTC. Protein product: CASRHRAHEQFF.

Here the CDR3 reads CASSLTGIRLTDTQYF. CDR3 DNA: TGTGCCAGTAGTCTAACGGGGATCAGACTCACAGATACGCAGTATTTT. This sequence joins TRBV19 and TRBJ2-3, with D possibly being TRBD2 (5 bases). V dropped 5 bases and J dropped 2 bases, with 17 bases sitting between them. The CDR3 covers 16 residues. From germline, CDR1 is LNHDA and CDR2 SQIVND (reference sequence). The full variable domain, completed using reference TRBV19 and TRBJ2-3, is DGGITQSPKYLFRKEGQNVTLSCEQNLNHDAMYWYRQDPGQGLRLIYYSQIVNDFQKGDIAEGYSVSREKKESFPLTVTSAQKNPTAFYLCASSLTGIRLTDTQYFGPGTRLTVL.

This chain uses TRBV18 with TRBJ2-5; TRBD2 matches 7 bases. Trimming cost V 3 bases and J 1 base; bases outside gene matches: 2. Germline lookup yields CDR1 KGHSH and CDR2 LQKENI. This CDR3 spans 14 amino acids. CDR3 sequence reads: CASSPGGGQETQYF. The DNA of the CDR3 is TGTGCCAGCTCACCGGGCGGGGGCCAAGAGACCCAGTACTTC.

CDR3 in DNA: TGTGCCAGCAGCTTAAACACAGGAAGAAGGGACGAGCAGTACTTC. Translated, it gives CASSLNTGRRDEQYF. The rearrangement uses TRBV7-8 and TRBJ2-7, with D possibly matching TRBD1 (5 bases). The CDR3 totals 15 residues. Germline V gives CDR1 SGHVS, CDR2 FQNEAQ. V shed 2 bases and J shed 5 bases, with 16 bases lying between them.

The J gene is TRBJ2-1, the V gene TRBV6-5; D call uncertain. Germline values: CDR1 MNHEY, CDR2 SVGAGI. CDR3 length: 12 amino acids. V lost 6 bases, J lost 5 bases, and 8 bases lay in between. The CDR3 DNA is TGTGCCAGCAGCCTCACTAACAATGAGCAGTTCTTC. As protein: CASSLTNNEQFF.

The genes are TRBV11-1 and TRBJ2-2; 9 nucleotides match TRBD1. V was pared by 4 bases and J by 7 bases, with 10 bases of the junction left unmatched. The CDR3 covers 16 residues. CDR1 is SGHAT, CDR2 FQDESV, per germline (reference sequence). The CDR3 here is CASSSQGAEPGGELFF. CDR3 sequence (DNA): TGTGCCAGCAGCTCACAGGGGGCAGAACCGGGCGGGGAGCTGTTTTTT.

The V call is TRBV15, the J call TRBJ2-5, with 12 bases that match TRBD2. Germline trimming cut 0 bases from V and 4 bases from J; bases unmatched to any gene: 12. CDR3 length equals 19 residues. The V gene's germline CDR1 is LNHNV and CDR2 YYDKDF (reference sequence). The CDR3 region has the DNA TGTGCCACCAGCAGAGATCTGGGGATACTAGCGGGGGGACGAGAGACCCAGTACTTC. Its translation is CATSRDLGILAGGRETQYF.

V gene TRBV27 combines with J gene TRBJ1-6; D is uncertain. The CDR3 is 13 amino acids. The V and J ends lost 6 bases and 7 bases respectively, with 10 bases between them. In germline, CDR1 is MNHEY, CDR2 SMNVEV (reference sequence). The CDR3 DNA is TGTGCCAGCAGGCCAACCCAGAATTCACCCCTCCACTTT. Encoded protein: CASRPTQNSPLHF.

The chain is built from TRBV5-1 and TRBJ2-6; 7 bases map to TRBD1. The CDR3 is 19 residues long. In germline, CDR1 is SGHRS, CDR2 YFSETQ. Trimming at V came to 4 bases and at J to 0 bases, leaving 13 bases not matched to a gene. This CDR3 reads CASSPRSDRPFSGANVLTF. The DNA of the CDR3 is TGCGCCAGCAGCCCGCGGTCGGACAGGCCCTTCTCTGGGGCCAACGTCCTGACTTTC.

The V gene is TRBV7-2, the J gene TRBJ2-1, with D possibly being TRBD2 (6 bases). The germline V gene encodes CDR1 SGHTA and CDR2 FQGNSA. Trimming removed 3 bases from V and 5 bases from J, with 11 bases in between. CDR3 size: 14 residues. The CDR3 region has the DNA TGTGCCAGCAGCTTCACGGCGGGGCACAATGAGCAGTTCTTC. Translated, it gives CASSFTAGHNEQFF.

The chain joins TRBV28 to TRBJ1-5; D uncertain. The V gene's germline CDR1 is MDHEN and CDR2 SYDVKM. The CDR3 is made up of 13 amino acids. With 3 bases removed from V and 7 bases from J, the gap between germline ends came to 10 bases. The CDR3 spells CASSFVRVQPQHF. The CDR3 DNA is TGTGCCAGCAGTTTCGTTAGGGTCCAGCCCCAGCATTTT.

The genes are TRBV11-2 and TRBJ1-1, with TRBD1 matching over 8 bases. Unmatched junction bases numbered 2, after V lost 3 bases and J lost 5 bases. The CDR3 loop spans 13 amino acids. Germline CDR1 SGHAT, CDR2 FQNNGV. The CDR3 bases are TGTGCCAGCAGCTTGACAGGGGTAACTGAAGCTTTCTTT. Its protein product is CASSLTGVTEAFF.